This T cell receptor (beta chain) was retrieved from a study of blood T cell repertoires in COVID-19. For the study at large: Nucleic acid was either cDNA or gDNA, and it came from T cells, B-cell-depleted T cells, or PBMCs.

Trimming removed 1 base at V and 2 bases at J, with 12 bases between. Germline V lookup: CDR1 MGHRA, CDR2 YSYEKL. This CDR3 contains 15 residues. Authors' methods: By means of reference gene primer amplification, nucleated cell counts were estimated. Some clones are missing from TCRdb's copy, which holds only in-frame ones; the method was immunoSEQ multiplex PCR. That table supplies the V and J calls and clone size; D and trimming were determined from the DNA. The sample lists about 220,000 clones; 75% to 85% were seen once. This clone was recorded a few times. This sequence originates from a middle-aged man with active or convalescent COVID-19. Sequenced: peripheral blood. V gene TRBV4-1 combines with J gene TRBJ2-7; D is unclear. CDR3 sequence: CASSQGVRNTYEQYF. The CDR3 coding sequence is TGCGCCAGCAGCCAAGGGGTCAGGAATACCTACGAGCAGTACTTC.